The clone carrying this T cell receptor beta chain was found many times. What it recognizes is unknown. Germline CDR1 reads SGHVS; CDR2 reads FQNEAQ. There are 13 residues in the CDR3. Between the trimmed V and J ends, which lost 1 base and 7 bases, there was a span of 8 bases. The data originate from a study of T cells in Graves' hyperthyroidism and ophthalmopathy. Overall study findings and caveats: A model built on 13 V-J features separated ophthalmopathy from stable hyperthyroidism.

Amplification of TCR beta CDR3 regions used RNA as the template. The primer set for the first-round RT-PCR of the TCR CDR3 was HTBI. Each CDR3 protein gets one entry after TCRdb re-called the multiplex PCR reads with MiXCR. The table includes 250,000 to 400,000 distinct CDR3 sequences, about 13% detected once. The specimen sequenced was blood. This sequence joins TRBV7-8 and TRBJ1-5; D call uncertain. The TCR sequence derives from a woman aged 40 to 55 with Graves' ophthalmopathy. CDR3 nucleotide sequence: TGTGCCAGCAGCTTAGAAACGAGACAGCCCCAGCATTTT. Translation: CASSLETRQPQHF. Combining the CDR3 with reference TRBV7-8 and TRBJ1-5 gives the whole variable domain GAGVSQSPRYKVAKRGQDVALRCDPISGHVSLFWYQQALGQGPEFLTYFQNEAQLDKSGLPSDRFFAERPEGSVSTLKIQRTQQEDSAVYLCASSLETRQPQHFGDGTRLSIL.